The sequence of this T cell receptor beta chain was determined in a study of CD8+CD57+ T cells in acquired aplastic anemia. For the study at large: On average, sorted CD4+ and CD8+ cells gave about 2.9 ug of DNA. General study points: Patients and healthy controls showed no significant CD8+ Simpson's diversity difference.

TCR beta VDJ combinations and CDR3 sequences were profiled from genomic DNA. One entry per CDR3 protein results from TCRdb running MiXCR on the reads. The data contain 150,000 to 180,000 distinct CDR3 sequences, approximately 52% of them singletons. Patients selected for sequencing had displayed CD8+CD57+ cell expansion by flow cytometry. This clonotype came up many times. The target antigen is unknown. V lost 2 bases and J lost 0, with 13 bases in between. The germline V gene encodes CDR1 SQVTM and CDR2 ANQGSEA. The CDR3 consists of 15 residues. The receptor's source is a human donor with aplastic anemia. The chain carries TRBV29-1 and TRBJ2-5, with D possibly being TRBD2 (7 bases). The sequenced sample was sorted CD4+, CD8+, or CD8+CD57+ T cells (not recorded which) from PBMCs. The DNA for the CDR3 is TGCAGCGTTGAATGGGCGGGGGACAACCAAGAGACCCAGTACTTC. Protein sequence: CSVEWAGDNQETQYF.